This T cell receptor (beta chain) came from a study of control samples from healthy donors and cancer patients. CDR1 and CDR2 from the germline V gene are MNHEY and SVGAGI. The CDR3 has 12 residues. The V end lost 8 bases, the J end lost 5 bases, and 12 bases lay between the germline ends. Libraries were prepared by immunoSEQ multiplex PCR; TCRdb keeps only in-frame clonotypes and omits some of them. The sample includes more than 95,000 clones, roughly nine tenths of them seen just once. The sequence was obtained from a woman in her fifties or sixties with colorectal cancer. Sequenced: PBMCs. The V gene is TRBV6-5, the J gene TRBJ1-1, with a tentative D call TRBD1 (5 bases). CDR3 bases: TGTGCCAGCTCGGGTTGGGGGACTGAAGCTTTCTTT. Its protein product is CASSGWGTEAFF.